Listed here are 19 T cell receptor beta chains from one sample, sequenced in a study of OX40 agonist ivuxolimab in advanced cancers. Using immunoSEQ multiplex PCR, the repertoire was profiled, and TCRdb retains in-frame clones only, with some absent. The sample holds around 95,000 clones; around nine tenths are singletons and the top ten take 0.15% to 0.2%. Sequences were derived from CD4+ or CD8+ T cells sorted from blood, sampled in a trial of the OX40 agonist ivuxolimab. The receptors stem from an adult with an advanced solid tumor such as melanoma, head and neck, liver or kidney cancer.

The rearrangement uses TRBV5-1 and TRBJ1-2, with D perhaps TRBD1 (5 bases). The CDR3 consists of 15 residues. Trimming cost V 5 bases and J 2 bases, with 16 bases left between them. Germline V CDR1 and CDR2: SGHRS, YFSETQ. The CDR3 region has the DNA TGCGCCAGCAGATTCGGGGCAGGGATGAACTATGGCTACACCTTC. Translated: CASRFGAGMNYGYTF.

J is TRBJ2-3 and V is TRBV7-9; TRBD1 matches at 8 bases. Trimming at V came to 3 bases and at J to 2 bases, leaving 7 bases not matched to a gene. There are 16 residues in the CDR3. The germline gives CDR1 SEHNR, CDR2 FQNEAQ (reference sequence). The CDR3 loop reads CASSFPGTGDTDTQYF. The CDR3 region has the DNA TGTGCCAGCAGCTTCCCCGGGACAGGAGACACAGATACGCAGTATTTT.

This sequence joins TRBV30 and TRBJ2-3; 11 bases agree with TRBD2. The CDR3 covers 14 residues. The germline V gene encodes CDR1 GTSNPN and CDR2 SVGIG (reference sequence). Trimming removed 3 bases from V and 8 bases from J; junction bases left unmatched: 7. The CDR3 loop reads CAWRLAGGVGTQYF. The CDR3 DNA is TGTGCCTGGAGGCTAGCGGGGGGCGTTGGTACGCAGTATTTT.

J is TRBJ1-1 and V is TRBV5-4; maybe TRBD1 (5 bases). Per the germline V gene, CDR1 is SGHNT and CDR2 is YYREEE (reference sequence). Trimming stripped 0 bases from V and 5 bases from J, with 17 bases between. The CDR3 runs to 16 residues. This CDR3 reads CASSLAGGGFGTEAFF. In DNA, the CDR3 is TGTGCCAGCAGCTTGGCGGGGGGTGGGTTTGGAACTGAAGCTTTCTTT.

V gene TRBV18 combines with J gene TRBJ2-4; D remains ambiguous. Looked up from germline, CDR1 is KGHSH and CDR2 is LQKENI. V was shortened by 4 bases and J by 0 bases, with 4 bases between the two germline ends. This CDR3 is 13 amino acids long. The CDR3 spells CASSQIAKNIQYF. The CDR3 region has the DNA TGTGCCAGCTCACAGATAGCCAAAAACATTCAGTACTTC.

The rearrangement uses TRBV7-8 and TRBJ1-3; no definite D call. This CDR3 spans 16 amino acids. The V gene's germline CDR1 is SGHVS and CDR2 FQNEAQ. V was shortened by 6 bases and J by 0 bases, with 15 bases between the two germline ends. The DNA for the CDR3 is TGTGCCAGCAGACAAGAGAGGGTGAGCTCTGGAAACACCATATATTTT. Translated: CASRQERVSSGNTIYF.

There are a few counts of this clone. The rearrangement joins TRBV4-2 to TRBJ1-1, with D perhaps matching TRBD1 (5 bases). The CDR3 is made up of 12 amino acids. V gave up 7 bases and J gave up 2 bases, with 8 bases separating them. Germline V CDR1 and CDR2: LGHNA, YNFKEQ. The CDR3 protein is CASTDRNTEAFF. The CDR3, as DNA: TGTGCCAGCACTGACAGAAACACTGAAGCTTTCTTT.

The chain combines TRBV6-5 with TRBJ1-1; 7 bases match TRBD1. The CDR3 extends over 14 amino acids. J gave up 2 bases and V 6 bases, and 6 bases lay outside the gene matches. The germline gives CDR1 MNHEY, CDR2 SVGAGI. The CDR3 loop is CASRSGQTNTEAFF. The CDR3 region has the DNA TGTGCCAGCAGGTCGGGACAGACTAACACTGAAGCTTTCTTT.

The chain couples TRBV4-2 to TRBJ2-3, with 11 bases aligning to TRBD2. V gave up 4 bases and J gave up 4 bases; unmatched junction bases: 7. The germline V gene encodes CDR1 LGHNA and CDR2 YNFKEQ. CDR3 length equals 16 residues. This CDR3 is CASSPIAGGPADTQYF. CDR3 DNA: TGTGCCAGCAGCCCCATAGCGGGAGGGCCAGCAGATACGCAGTATTTT.

The J gene is TRBJ2-5, the V gene TRBV7-9, with unresolved D. CDR1 SEHNR and CDR2 FQNEAQ come from the germline V gene (reference sequence). Trimming pared 1 base from V and 1 base from J, leaving 7 bases between. The CDR3 spans 14 residues. This chain's CDR3 is CASSLEGLQETQYF. The CDR3 DNA follows: TGTGCCAGCAGCTTAGAAGGGCTCCAAGAGACCCAGTACTTC. Filled out from reference TRBV7-9 and TRBJ2-5, the complete variable domain reads DTGVSQNPRHKITKRGQNVTFRCDPISEHNRLYWYRQTLGQGPEFLTYFQNEAQLEKSRLLSDRFSAERPKGSFSTLEIQRTEQGDSAMYLCASSLEGLQETQYFGPGTRLLVL.

The rearrangement links TRBV5-4 to TRBJ2-7; D remains unclear. V dropped 2 bases and J dropped 0 bases, with 6 bases sitting between them. The germline V gene encodes CDR1 SGHNT and CDR2 YYREEE (reference sequence). The CDR3 loop spans 13 amino acids. In DNA, the CDR3 is TGTGCCAGCAGCTTAACCAGCTCCTACGAGCAGTACTTC. This sequence encodes CASSLTSSYEQYF.

This chain links TRBV6-5 with TRBJ2-3; no reliable D call. Trimming left V 0 bases short and J 3 bases short, with 13 bases between. CDR1 and CDR2 from the germline V gene are MNHEY and SVGAGI. The CDR3 sequence is 16 residues long. The CDR3 loop is CASSYSSSPGTDTQYF. In DNA, the CDR3 is TGTGCCAGCAGTTACTCGAGCAGTCCTGGGACAGATACGCAGTATTTT.

The genes are TRBV6-1 and TRBJ2-7; 7 positions agree with TRBD1. Germline lookup yields CDR1 MNHNS and CDR2 SASEGT. Trimming took 4 bases from V and 0 from J; bases not matched to a gene: 9. The CDR3 has 16 residues. DNA of the CDR3: TGTGCCAGCAGTGCGTCAGGGGGTTATAGCTCCTACGAGCAGTACTTC. It is translated as CASSASGGYSSYEQYF.

The chain combines TRBV29-1 with TRBJ2-5; the D gene is possibly TRBD2 (6 bases). Trimming stripped 6 bases from V and 4 bases from J, with 15 bases between. CDR1 SQVTM and CDR2 ANQGSEA come from the germline V gene. The CDR3 spans 13 residues. CDR3 sequence: CSVSPGTGETQYF. In DNA form, the CDR3 reads TGCAGCGTATCCCCCGGGACTGGAGAGACCCAGTACTTC. The full variable domain, completed using reference TRBV29-1 and TRBJ2-5, is SAVISQKPSRDICQRGTSLTIQCQVDSQVTMMFWYRQQPGQSLTLIATANQGSEATYESGFVIDKFPISRPNLTFSTLTVSNMSPEDSSIYLCSVSPGTGETQYFGPGTRLLVL.

The chain couples TRBV5-1 to TRBJ2-1, with 15 bases identical to TRBD2. CDR1 and CDR2 (germline): SGHRS, YFSETQ. This CDR3 is 15 amino acids long. Trimming at V came to 8 bases and at J to 7 bases, leaving 7 bases not matched to a gene. Here the CDR3 reads CASRSGTSGRNEQFF. The CDR3 bases are TGCGCCAGTCGATCCGGGACTAGCGGGAGGAATGAGCAGTTCTTC.

The rearrangement links TRBV27 to TRBJ1-6; D gene unclear. Deletions cut 3 bases from V and 7 bases from J, with 19 bases between. The CDR3 runs 17 residues. Germline CDR1 and CDR2: MNHEY and SMNVEV (reference sequence). Here the CDR3 reads CASSFLPPPSRNSPLHF. CDR3 DNA: TGTGCCAGCAGTTTTCTCCCCCCACCGAGCCGCAATTCACCCCTCCACTTT.

V usage is TRBV5-4 and J usage is TRBJ2-3; 9 nucleotides line up with TRBD2. Germline V gives CDR1 SGHNT, CDR2 YYREEE (reference sequence). The trim removed 10 bases at V and 2 bases at J, leaving 8 bases unmatched. The CDR3 totals 14 residues. The CDR3 spells CAFRTSAYTDTQYF. The CDR3 nucleotides read TGTGCCTTCCGGACTAGCGCCTACACAGATACGCAGTATTTT. Supplemented by reference TRBV5-4 and TRBJ2-3, the full variable domain reads ETGVTQSPTHLIKTRGQQVTLRCSSQSGHNTVSWYQQALGQGPQFIFQYYREEENGRGNFPPRFSGLQFPNYSSELNVNALELDDSALYLCAFRTSAYTDTQYFGPGTRLTVL.

The chain carries TRBV14 and TRBJ1-1; a weak D match, TRBD1 (5 bases). V was shortened by 4 bases and J by 1 base, with 13 bases between the two germline ends. Germline loops: CDR1 SGHDN, CDR2 FVKESK. The CDR3 consists of 15 residues. The CDR3 coding sequence is TGTGCCAGCAGCCCTGGACACAACCAGAACACTGAAGCTTTCTTT. Its protein product is CASSPGHNQNTEAFF.

The genes are TRBV6-5 and TRBJ2-1, with 10 bases matching TRBD2. The CDR3 totals 13 residues. CDR1 MNHEY and CDR2 SVGAGI come from the germline V gene. The V segment lost 7 bases and the J segment 9 bases; nucleotides outside the gene matches: 6. The CDR3 spells CASKASGGIEQFF. In nucleotides, the CDR3 is TGTGCCAGCAAGGCTAGCGGGGGAATTGAGCAGTTCTTC.